The 22 T cell receptor beta chains below come from one sample, sequenced in a study of blood T cell repertoires in COVID-19. Measured with immunoSEQ multiplex PCR; TCRdb has only the in-frame clones, and not every one. The profile shows about 440,000 clones, about 85% of them singletons. Sequencing used PBMCs or T cells enriched from blood (not recorded which). The origin of the receptors is a woman under 30 with acute COVID-19.

The chain uses TRBV28 and TRBJ1-2, with 9 bases identical to TRBD1. With V trimmed by 6 bases and J by 8 bases, 4 bases remained unmatched. Germline CDR1 is MDHEN and CDR2 is SYDVKM. The CDR3 contains 12 residues. The CDR3 region has the DNA TGTGCCAGCAGAGACAGGGGGGCGGGCTACACCTTC. Translated: CASRDRGAGYTF.

This clone was counted once. The chain employs TRBV4-2 and TRBJ2-5, with D hard to call. The V end was cut by 0 bases, the J end by 2 bases, with 10 bases between. The CDR3 is made up of 15 amino acids. Per germline, CDR1 LGHNA and CDR2 YNFKEQ. CDR3 DNA sequence: TGTGCCAGCAGCCAAGATGTCCTAGTTCAAGAGACCCAGTACTTC. It specifies CASSQDVLVQETQYF.

The chain recombines TRBV30 with TRBJ2-7, with TRBD2 matching 7 bases. This CDR3 region has 14 residues. Germline CDR1 GTSNPN, CDR2 SVGIG (reference sequence). V lost 5 bases, J lost 0 bases, and 7 bases stayed unmatched. In DNA form, the CDR3 reads TGTGCCTGGGGGTTCGGCGGGAGCTCCTACGAGCAGTACTTC. This gives the protein CAWGFGGSSYEQYF.

The chain links TRBV7-8 to TRBJ2-7, with 7 positions matching TRBD2. Germline V gene lookup returns CDR1 SGHVS and CDR2 FQNEAQ. The CDR3 contains 12 residues. V lost 5 bases to trimming and J lost 6 bases; unmatched junction nucleotides: 4. This CDR3 is CASSRLAREQYF. CDR3 coding DNA: TGTGCCAGCAGCCGACTAGCACGCGAGCAGTACTTC.

The chain has TRBV15 and TRBJ2-7; D call uncertain. This CDR3 has 15 residues. Germline V gene sequence: CDR1 LNHNV, CDR2 YYDKDF (reference sequence). Trimming took 0 bases from V and 2 from J, leaving 11 bases between them. For the CDR3, the DNA is TGTGCCACCAGCAGAGATTCGATCTCTACCTACGAGCAGTACTTC. It is translated as CATSRDSISTYEQYF.

The chain recombines TRBV11-2 with TRBJ2-7; 7 bases align to TRBD1. The trim removed 5 bases at V and 4 bases at J, leaving 5 bases unmatched. Germline V gene sequence: CDR1 SGHAT, CDR2 FQNNGV. CDR3 length: 13 amino acids. The CDR3 region is CASSARGQYEQYF. The CDR3 DNA reads as TGTGCCAGCAGCGCAAGGGGACAGTACGAGCAGTACTTC.

CDR3 region: CASSQGLAGIQETQYF. DNA for the CDR3: TGTGCCAGCAGCCAAGGTTTAGCGGGGATTCAAGAGACCCAGTACTTC. The chain joins TRBV14 to TRBJ2-5, with 8 positions matching TRBD2. This CDR3 contains 16 residues. With V trimmed by 1 base and J by 2 bases, 6 bases remained unmatched. The germline V gene has CDR1 SGHDN and CDR2 FVKESK.

The chain carries TRBV27 and TRBJ2-2, with a tentative D call TRBD2 (7 bases). Trimming removed 5 bases at V and 0 bases at J, with 10 bases between. Germline V gene lookup returns CDR1 MNHEY and CDR2 SMNVEV (reference sequence). The CDR3 sequence is 15 residues long. CDR3 residues: CASSTGGPNTGELFF. The CDR3 region has the DNA TGTGCCAGCAGTACGGGGGGCCCGAACACCGGGGAGCTGTTTTTT.

V gene TRBV7-9 combines with J gene TRBJ2-3, with D possibly being TRBD2 (6 bases). Trimming left V 9 bases short and J 5 bases short, with 18 bases between. The length of the CDR3 is 14 residues. CDR1 SEHNR and CDR2 FQNEAQ come from the germline V gene (reference sequence). The CDR3 is CASQRASQGDTQYF. The CDR3 region has the DNA TGTGCCAGTCAGCGGGCGTCCCAAGGAGATACGCAGTATTTT.

The chain employs TRBV28 and TRBJ1-2; TRBD1 aligns across 11 bases. Germline assignment: CDR1 MDHEN and CDR2 SYDVKM. CDR3 length equals 14 residues. After removal of 6 bases from V and 6 bases from J, the junction contained 6 bases not matched to a gene. The CDR3, as DNA: TGTGCCAGCAGCTTGGACAGGGGGCGGAATGGCTACACCTTC. Its protein is CASSLDRGRNGYTF.

This chain uses TRBV7-2 with TRBJ1-2; tentative D call: TRBD1 (6 bases). The CDR3 spans 14 residues. V was clipped by 1 base and J by 2 bases, with 8 bases between them. Germline CDR1 SGHTA, CDR2 FQGNSA. CDR3 in DNA: TGTGCCAGCAGCTTAGGTGGACAGAACTATGGCTACACCTTC. It encodes CASSLGGQNYGYTF.

The gene calls are TRBV6-5 and TRBJ2-7; 10 nucleotides align to TRBD1. From germline, CDR1 is MNHEY and CDR2 SVGAGI. The V and J ends lost 6 bases and 5 bases, in that order; junction bases with no gene match: 4. There are 13 residues in the CDR3. CDR3 in amino acids: CASSGTGVNEQYF. As DNA, the CDR3 is TGTGCCAGCAGCGGGACAGGGGTGAACGAGCAGTACTTC.

The J gene is TRBJ1-6, the V gene TRBV6-6; D gene unclear. Trimming took 0 bases from V and 10 from J, leaving 7 bases between them. The length of the CDR3 is 13 residues. Germline loops: CDR1 MNHNY, CDR2 SVGAGI (reference sequence). The CDR3 sequence is CASSYSGSSPLHF. The CDR3, as DNA: TGTGCCAGCAGTTACTCGGGGAGCTCACCCCTCCACTTT.

This chain uses TRBV28 with TRBJ1-2; 8 bases are a match to TRBD1. Germline CDR1 reads MDHEN; CDR2 reads SYDVKM. The CDR3 extends over 15 amino acids. Unmatched junction bases numbered 8, after V lost 3 bases and J lost 5 bases. The CDR3 nucleotides are TGTGCCAGCAGTTTGGGCAGGGGGCTCGCGTATGGCTACACCTTC. Translating it yields CASSLGRGLAYGYTF.

The gene calls are TRBV11-2 and TRBJ2-1; D is perhaps TRBD2 (6 bases). Germline-derived CDR1 and CDR2 are SGHAT and FQNNGV. V was shortened by 5 bases and J by 5 bases, with 19 bases between the two germline ends. The CDR3 loop spans 16 amino acids. Here the CDR3 DNA reads TGTGCCAGCAGCGGGTCGATGGCGGGAACTGACAATGAGCAGTTCTTC. Protein sequence: CASSGSMAGTDNEQFF. The complete variable domain, with remaining parts taken from reference TRBV11-2 and TRBJ2-1, reads EAGVAQSPRYKIIEKRQSVAFWCNPISGHATLYWYQQILGQGPKLLIQFQNNGVVDDSQLPKDRFSAERLKGVDSTLKIQPAKLEDSAVYLCASSGSMAGTDNEQFFGPGTRLTVL.

The chain couples TRBV18 to TRBJ2-3; D is perhaps TRBD2 (6 bases). V lost 2 bases to trimming and J lost 2 bases, with 14 bases between them. This CDR3 has 16 residues. In germline, CDR1 is KGHSH, CDR2 LQKENI. The CDR3 loop reads CASSPGPGGATDTQYF. Here the CDR3 DNA reads TGTGCCAGCTCACCAGGGCCTGGCGGGGCCACAGATACGCAGTATTTT.

This clone has only a few counts. The gene calls are TRBV10-3 and TRBJ2-2, with 8 positions matching TRBD2. Germline lookup yields CDR1 ENHRY and CDR2 SYGVKD. The V and J ends lost 11 bases and 4 bases, in that order; junction bases with no gene match: 12. This CDR3 is 15 amino acids long. The DNA for the CDR3 is TGTGCCGCCCAGGAAGCGGGAGTGAGCACCGGGGAGCTGTTTTTT. It codes for CAAQEAGVSTGELFF.

V is TRBV28 and J is TRBJ1-6; TRBD1 agrees at 7 bases. The J segment lost 7 bases and the V segment lost 0 bases, leaving 6 bases of the junction unmatched. The CDR3 is made up of 16 amino acids. The germline V gene has CDR1 MDHEN and CDR2 SYDVKM. The CDR3 DNA reads as TGTGCCAGCAGTTTATGGCGGGCAGGGGGGAATTCACCCCTCCACTTT. Translation: CASSLWRAGGNSPLHF. The variable domain in full, with the rest retrieved from reference TRBV28 and TRBJ1-6, is DVKVTQSSRYLVKRTGEKVFLECVQDMDHENMFWYRQDPGLGLRLIYFSYDVKMKEKGDIPEGYSVSREKKERFSLILESASTNQTSMYLCASSLWRAGGNSPLHFGNGTRLTVT.

The chain has TRBV6-2 or TRBV6-3 and TRBJ2-3; 14 bases match TRBD2. Germline V gene lookup returns CDR1 MNHEY and CDR2 SVGEGT. The length of the CDR3 is 16 residues. V trimming: 5 bases; J trimming: 8 bases; junction bases outside the gene matches: 9. The CDR3 is CASSTGLAGERGTQYF. The DNA for the CDR3 is TGTGCCAGCAGTACGGGACTAGCGGGGGAGAGGGGTACGCAGTATTTT.

The chain couples TRBV24-1 to TRBJ2-1; D perhaps matches TRBD2 (6 bases). Trimming pared 9 bases from V and 2 bases from J, leaving 16 bases between. This CDR3 comprises 15 residues. From germline, CDR1 is KGHDR and CDR2 SFDVKD. The CDR3 nucleotides are TGTGCCACCGGAAGTCCCGGGACTGCCTACAATGAGCAGTTCTTC. Translating gives CATGSPGTAYNEQFF.

This clone was picked up a small number of times. The chain joins TRBV6-5 to TRBJ1-5; possibly TRBD1 for D (5 bases). Germline assignment: CDR1 MNHEY and CDR2 SVGAGI. V was cut by 7 bases and J by 7 bases, with 20 bases left in between. CDR3 size: 15 residues. The CDR3: CASKQIPSGYQPQHF. The CDR3 DNA follows: TGTGCCAGCAAACAAATACCTTCAGGGTACCAGCCCCAGCATTTT.

This clone was observed a few times. The chain employs TRBV30 and TRBJ2-7; tentatively, D is TRBD2 (6 bases). CDR3 length equals 17 residues. CDR1 and CDR2 from the germline V gene are GTSNPN and SVGIG (reference sequence). Trimming removed 0 bases from V and 0 bases from J, with 18 bases in between. The chain's CDR3 is CAWSVHNRDWSSYEQYF. The CDR3 DNA reads as TGTGCCTGGAGTGTACACAACCGGGACTGGAGCTCCTACGAGCAGTACTTC. The whole variable domain, remainder taken from reference TRBV30 and TRBJ2-7, is SQTIHQWPATLVQPVGSPLSLECTVEGTSNPNLYWYRQAAGRGLQLLFYSVGIGQISSEVPQNLSASRPQDRQFILSSKKLLLSDSGFYLCAWSVHNRDWSSYEQYFGPGTRLTVT.